This TCR beta chain came from a study of CD4+ T cells in melanoma. General study results and limits: Diverse differentiation states were reported for melanoma neoantigen-specific CD4+ T cells. CD8+ T cell, macrophage and B cell function reportedly correlated with neoantigen-specific CD4+ T cells.

This CDR3 is built from 16 residues. The J segment lost 3 bases and the V segment lost 4 bases, leaving 5 bases of the junction unmatched. Germline CDR1 reads SGDLS; CDR2 reads YYNGEE. Produced via immunoSEQ multiplex PCR; TCRdb's table is partial and in-frame only. The table has 6,000 to 8,000 clones, about three fifths seen once. To note about this clone: The antigen remains undetermined.

This rearrangement joins TRBV9 to TRBJ2-5, with 14 bases fitting TRBD2. The sequence came from a human donor with melanoma. Sequenced: cells from a culture (not recorded whether cultured in vitro). The CDR3 DNA reads TGTGCCAGCAGCAAATGGGGACTAGCGGGAGAAGAGACCCAGTACTTC. This translates into CASSKWGLAGEETQYF.